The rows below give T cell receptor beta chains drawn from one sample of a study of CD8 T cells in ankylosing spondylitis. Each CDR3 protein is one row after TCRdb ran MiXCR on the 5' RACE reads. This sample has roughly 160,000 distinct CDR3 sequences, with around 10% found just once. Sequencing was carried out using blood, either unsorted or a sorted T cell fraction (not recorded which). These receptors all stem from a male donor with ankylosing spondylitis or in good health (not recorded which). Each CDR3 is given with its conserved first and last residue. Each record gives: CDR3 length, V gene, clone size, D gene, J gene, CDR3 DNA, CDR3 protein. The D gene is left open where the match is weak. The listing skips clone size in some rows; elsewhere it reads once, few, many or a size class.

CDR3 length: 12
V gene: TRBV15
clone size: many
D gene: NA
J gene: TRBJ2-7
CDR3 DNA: TGTGCCACCAGCGGAACGGGCTACGAGCAGTACTTC
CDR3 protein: CATSGTGYEQYF

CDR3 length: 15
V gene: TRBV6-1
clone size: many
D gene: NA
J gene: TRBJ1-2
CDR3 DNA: TGTGCCAGCAGGCCTCCTGGAGGGACAATCAATGGCTACACCTTC
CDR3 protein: CASRPPGGTINGYTF

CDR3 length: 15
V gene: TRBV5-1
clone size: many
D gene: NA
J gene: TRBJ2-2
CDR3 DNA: TGCGCCAGCAGCTCTGAACAGGGGAACACCGGGGAGCTGTTTTTT
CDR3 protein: CASSSEQGNTGELFF

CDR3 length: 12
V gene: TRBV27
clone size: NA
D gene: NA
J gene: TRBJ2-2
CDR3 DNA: TGTGCCACCAGCAGGGGGGCGGGGGAGCTGTTTTTT
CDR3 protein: CATSRGAGELFF

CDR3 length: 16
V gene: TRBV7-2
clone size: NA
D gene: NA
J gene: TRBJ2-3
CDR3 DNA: TGTGCCAGCAGCTCCCTCTTCTCGGCGCGCACAGATACGCAGTATTTT
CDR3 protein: CASSSLFSARTDTQYF

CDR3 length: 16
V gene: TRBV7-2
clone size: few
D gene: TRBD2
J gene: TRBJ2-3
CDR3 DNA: TGTGCCAGCAGCCCTACTAGCGGGGGAACCACAGATACGCAGTATTTT
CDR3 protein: CASSPTSGGTTDTQYF

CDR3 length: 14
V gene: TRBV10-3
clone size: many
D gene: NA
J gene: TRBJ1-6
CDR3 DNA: TGTGCCATCAGGGCTGAATCAGATAATTCACCCCTCCACTTT
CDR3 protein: CAIRAESDNSPLHF

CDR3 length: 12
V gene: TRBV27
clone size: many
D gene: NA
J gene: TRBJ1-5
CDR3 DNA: TGTGCCAGCTCGGAGAACAATCAGCCCCAGCATTTT
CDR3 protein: CASSENNQPQHF

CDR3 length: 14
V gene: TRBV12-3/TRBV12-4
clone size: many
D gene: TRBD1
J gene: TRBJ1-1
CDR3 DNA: TGTGCCAGCAGTTCAACCGGGACAGCGGTTGAAGCTTTCTTT
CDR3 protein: CASSSTGTAVEAFF

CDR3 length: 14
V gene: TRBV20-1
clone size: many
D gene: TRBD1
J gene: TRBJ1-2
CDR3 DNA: TGCAGTGCTAGAGAAGACAGGGGGCTCTCTGGCTACACCTTC
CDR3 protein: CSAREDRGLSGYTF

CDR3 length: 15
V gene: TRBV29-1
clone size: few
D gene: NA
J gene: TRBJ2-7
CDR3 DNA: TGCAGCGTTGCAAACAGGGCCATTCCACCCTACGAGCAGTACTTC
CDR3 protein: CSVANRAIPPYEQYF

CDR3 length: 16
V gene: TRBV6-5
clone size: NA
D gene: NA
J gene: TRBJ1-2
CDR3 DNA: TGTGCCAGCGCTATATGGGAGTCCTGGGGATCTGATGGCTACACCTTC
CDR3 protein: CASAIWESWGSDGYTF

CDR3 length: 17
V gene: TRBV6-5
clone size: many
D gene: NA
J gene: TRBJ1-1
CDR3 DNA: TGTGCCAGCAGTTACGGGTATCCCCTAGGGGAGAACACTGAAGCTTTCTTT
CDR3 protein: CASSYGYPLGENTEAFF

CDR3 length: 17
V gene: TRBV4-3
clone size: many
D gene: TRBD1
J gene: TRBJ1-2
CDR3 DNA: TGCGCCAGCAGCCAAGATCTCAGACAGGGGGTTAACTATGGCTACACCTTC
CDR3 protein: CASSQDLRQGVNYGYTF

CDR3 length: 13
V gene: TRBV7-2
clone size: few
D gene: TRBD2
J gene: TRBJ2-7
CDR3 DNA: TGTGCCAGCAGCACCCGGGGGGCCTACGAGCAGTACTTC
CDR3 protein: CASSTRGAYEQYF

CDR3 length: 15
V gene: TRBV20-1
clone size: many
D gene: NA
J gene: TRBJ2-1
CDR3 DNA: TGCAGTGCTACCCTTAGCCTTAACAGAAACAATGAGCAGTTCTTC
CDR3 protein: CSATLSLNRNNEQFF

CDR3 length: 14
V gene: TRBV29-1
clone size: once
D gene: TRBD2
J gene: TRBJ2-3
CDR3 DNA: TGCAGCGTTAAGGCTAGCGGACGCACAGACACGCAGTATTTT
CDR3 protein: CSVKASGRTDTQYF

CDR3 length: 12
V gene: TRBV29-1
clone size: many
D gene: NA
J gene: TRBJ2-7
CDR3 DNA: TGCAGCGTTGAGGTCCGGGGGCTCGAGCAGTACTTC
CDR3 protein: CSVEVRGLEQYF

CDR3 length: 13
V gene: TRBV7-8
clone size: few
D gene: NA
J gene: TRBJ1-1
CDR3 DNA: TGTGCCAGCAGCCGAAATCAGGGAACTGAAGCTTTCTTT
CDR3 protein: CASSRNQGTEAFF

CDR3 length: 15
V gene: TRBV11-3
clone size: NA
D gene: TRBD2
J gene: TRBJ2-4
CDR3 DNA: TGTGCCAGCAGCCCCCCACTAGCGGGGGGAGACATTCAGTACTTC
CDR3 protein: CASSPPLAGGDIQYF